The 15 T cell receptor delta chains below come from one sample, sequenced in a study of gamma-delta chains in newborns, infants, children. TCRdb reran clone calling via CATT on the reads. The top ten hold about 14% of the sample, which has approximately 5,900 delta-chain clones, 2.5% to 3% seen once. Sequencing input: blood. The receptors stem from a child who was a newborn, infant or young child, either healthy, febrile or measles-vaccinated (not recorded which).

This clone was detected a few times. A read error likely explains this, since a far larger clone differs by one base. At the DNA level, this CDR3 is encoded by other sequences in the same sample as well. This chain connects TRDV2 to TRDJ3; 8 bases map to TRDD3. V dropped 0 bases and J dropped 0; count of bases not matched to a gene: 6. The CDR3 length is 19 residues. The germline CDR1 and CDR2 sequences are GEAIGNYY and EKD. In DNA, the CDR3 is TGTGCCTGTGACACCGTACAGGGGGATAGCTCCTGGGACACCCGACAGATGTTTTTC. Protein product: CACDTVQGDSSWDTRQMFF.

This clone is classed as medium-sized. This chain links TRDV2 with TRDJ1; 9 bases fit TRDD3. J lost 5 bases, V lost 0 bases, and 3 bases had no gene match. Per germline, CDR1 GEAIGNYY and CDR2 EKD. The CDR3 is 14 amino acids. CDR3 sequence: CACDTWGIEDKLIF. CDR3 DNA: TGTGCCTGTGACACCTGGGGGATAGAAGATAAACTCATCTTT.

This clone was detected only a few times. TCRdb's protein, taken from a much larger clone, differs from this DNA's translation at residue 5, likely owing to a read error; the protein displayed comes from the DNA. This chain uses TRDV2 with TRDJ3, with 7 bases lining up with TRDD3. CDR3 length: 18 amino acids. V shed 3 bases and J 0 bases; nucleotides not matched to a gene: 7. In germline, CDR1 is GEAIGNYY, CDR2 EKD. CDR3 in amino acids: CACDYTGESSWDTRQMFF. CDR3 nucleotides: TGTGCCTGTGACTATACTGGGGAGAGCTCCTGGGACACCCGACAGATGTTTTTC.

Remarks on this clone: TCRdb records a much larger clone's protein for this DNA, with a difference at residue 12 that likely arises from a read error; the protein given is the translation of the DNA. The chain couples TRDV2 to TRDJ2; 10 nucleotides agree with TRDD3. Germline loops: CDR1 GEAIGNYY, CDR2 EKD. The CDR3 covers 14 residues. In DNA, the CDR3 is TGTGCCTGTGACACCGTGGGGGATACAGCACAACCCTTCTTT. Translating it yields CACDTVGDTAQPFF.

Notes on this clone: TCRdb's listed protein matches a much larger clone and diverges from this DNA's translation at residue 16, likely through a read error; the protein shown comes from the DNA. The DNA for the CDR3 is TGTGCCTGTGACACCGGGGGACCGAGCTCCTGGGACACCCGACAGACGTTTTTC. Protein sequence: CACDTGGPSSWDTRQTFF. V and J are TRDV2 and TRDJ3, with TRDD3 as a possible D gene (6 bases). CDR1 is GEAIGNYY and CDR2 is EKD in the germline V gene. This CDR3 has 18 amino acids.

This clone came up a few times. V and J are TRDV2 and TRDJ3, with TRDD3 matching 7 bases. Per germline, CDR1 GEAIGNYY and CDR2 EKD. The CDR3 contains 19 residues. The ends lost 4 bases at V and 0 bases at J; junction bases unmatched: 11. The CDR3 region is CACDVVLGSSSWDTRQMFF. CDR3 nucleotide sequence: TGTGCCTGTGATGTCGTACTGGGGAGTAGCTCCTGGGACACCCGACAGATGTTTTTC.

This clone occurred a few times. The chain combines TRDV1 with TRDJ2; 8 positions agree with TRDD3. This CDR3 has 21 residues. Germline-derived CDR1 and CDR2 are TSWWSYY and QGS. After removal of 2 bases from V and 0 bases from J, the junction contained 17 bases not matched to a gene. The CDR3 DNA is TGTGCTCTTGGGGAAAAGTCCTTCTCTCCTGGGGGACGGGCTTTGACAGCACAACTCTTCTTT. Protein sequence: CALGEKSFSPGGRALTAQLFF.

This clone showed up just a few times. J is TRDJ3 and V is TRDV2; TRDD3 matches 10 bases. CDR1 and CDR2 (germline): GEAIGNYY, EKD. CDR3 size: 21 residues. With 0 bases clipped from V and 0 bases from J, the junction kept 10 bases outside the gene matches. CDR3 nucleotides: TGTGCCTGTGACACCGGCGACTGGGGGATGCCAAGCTCCTGGGACACCCGACAGATGTTTTTC. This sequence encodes CACDTGDWGMPSSWDTRQMFF.

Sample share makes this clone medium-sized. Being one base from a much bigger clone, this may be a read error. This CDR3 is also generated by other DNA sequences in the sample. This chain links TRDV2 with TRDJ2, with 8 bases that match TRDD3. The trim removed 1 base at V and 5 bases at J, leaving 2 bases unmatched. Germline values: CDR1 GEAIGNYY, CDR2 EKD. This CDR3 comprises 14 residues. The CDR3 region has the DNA TGTGCCTGTGACACGGTGGGGGATACAGCACAACTCTTCTTT. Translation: CACDTVGDTAQLFF.

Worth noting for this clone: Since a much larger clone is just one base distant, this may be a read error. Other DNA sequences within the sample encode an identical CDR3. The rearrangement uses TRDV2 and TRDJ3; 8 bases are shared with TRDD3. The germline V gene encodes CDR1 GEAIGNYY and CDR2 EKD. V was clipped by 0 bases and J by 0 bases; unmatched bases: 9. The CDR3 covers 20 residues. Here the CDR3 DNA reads TGTGCCTGTGACACCGGGGGATATGGGGGAAGCTCCTGGGACACCCGACAGATGTTTTTC. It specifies CACDTGGYGGSSWDTRQMFF.

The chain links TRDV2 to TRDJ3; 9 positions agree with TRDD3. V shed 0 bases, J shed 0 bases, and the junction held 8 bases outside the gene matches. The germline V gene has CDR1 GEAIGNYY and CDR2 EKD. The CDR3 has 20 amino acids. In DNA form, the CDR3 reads TGTGCCTGTGACACCTTAACTGGGGGAGACCGCTCCTGGGACACCCGACAGATGTTTTTC. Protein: CACDTLTGGDRSWDTRQMFF.

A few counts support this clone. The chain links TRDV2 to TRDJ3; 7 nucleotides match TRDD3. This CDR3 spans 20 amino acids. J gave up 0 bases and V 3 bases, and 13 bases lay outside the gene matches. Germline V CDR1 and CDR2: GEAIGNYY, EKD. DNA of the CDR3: TGTGCCTGTGACTACCCTCTGGGGGTCCGTAGCTCCTGGGACACCCGACAGATGTTTTTC. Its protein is CACDYPLGVRSSWDTRQMFF.

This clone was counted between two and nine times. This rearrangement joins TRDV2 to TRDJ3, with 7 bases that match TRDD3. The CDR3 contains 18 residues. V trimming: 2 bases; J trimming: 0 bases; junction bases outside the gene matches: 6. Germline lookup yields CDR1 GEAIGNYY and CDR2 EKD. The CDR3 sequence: CACDRAGGLSWDTRQMFF. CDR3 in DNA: TGTGCCTGTGACAGAGCTGGGGGCCTCTCCTGGGACACCCGACAGATGTTTTTC.

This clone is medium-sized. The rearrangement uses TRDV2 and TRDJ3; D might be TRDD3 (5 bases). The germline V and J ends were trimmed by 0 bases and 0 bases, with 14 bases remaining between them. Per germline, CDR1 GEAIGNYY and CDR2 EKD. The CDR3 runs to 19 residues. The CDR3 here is CACDTAGGDSSWDTRQMFF. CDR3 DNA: TGTGCCTGTGACACCGCGGGGGGCGATAGCTCCTGGGACACCCGACAGATGTTTTTC.

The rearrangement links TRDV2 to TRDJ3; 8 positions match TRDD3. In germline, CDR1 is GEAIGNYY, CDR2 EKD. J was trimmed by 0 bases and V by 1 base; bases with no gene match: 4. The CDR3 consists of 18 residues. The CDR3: CACDTGGCASWDTRQMFF. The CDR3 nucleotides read TGTGCCTGTGACACTGGGGGATGCGCCTCCTGGGACACCCGACAGATGTTTTTC.